This is a list of T cell receptor beta chains from one sample in a study of T cell repertoires in cytomegalovirus infection. MiXCR was run by TCRdb on the reads, yielding one entry per CDR3 protein. The sample carries fewer than 950,000 distinct CDR3 sequences, approximately 32% recorded once. These receptors have no known antigen. Sequenced material: cultured CD8+ T cells from PBMCs, taken from culture after CMV antigen stimulation. The receptor source for this set is a human donor in good health (CMV status not recorded). Some clones in this sample may be carry-over from other donors' samples. CDR3s include the opening cysteine and the closing phenylalanine or tryptophan. The order of the fields is D gene, clone size, CDR3 length, J gene, V gene, CDR3 DNA, CDR3 protein. A D gene is named only where the DNA matches it firmly. Clone size appears in some rows only: once, few, many, or a class for an expanded clone.

-,few,15,TRBJ1-4,TRBV6-6,TGTGCCAGCAGTTACTCAATCGGAGAACATGAAAAACTGTTTTTT,CASSYSIGEHEKLFF
TRBD1,once,16,TRBJ1-5,TRBV15,TGTGCCACCAGCAGAGCGGACAGGGTTGCCAATCAGCCCCAGCATTTT,CATSRADRVANQPQHF
-,-,17,TRBJ1-1,TRBV4-1,TGCGCCAGCAGCCAAGATTGGGGTATGAGTCCGGACCCTGAAGCTTTCTTT,CASSQDWGMSPDPEAFF
-,few,13,TRBJ1-6,TRBV12-3/TRBV12-4,TGTGCCAGCAGTCTAGGGAAAGATTCACCCCTCCACTTT,CASSLGKDSPLHF
-,few,18,TRBJ2-5,TRBV15,TGTGCCACCAGCAGAGTATTTTCGGCGGTGAATACCCAAGAGACCCAGTACTTC,CATSRVFSAVNTQETQYF
-,few,14,TRBJ2-5,TRBV11-3,TGTGCCAGCAGCTCCCAGGGGTACCCAGAGACCCAGTACTTC,CASSSQGYPETQYF
-,-,15,TRBJ1-3,TRBV27,TGTGCCAGCAGCTTGGACGGGACTCCTGGAAACACCATATATTTT,CASSLDGTPGNTIYF
TRBD1,once,15,TRBJ1-1,TRBV4-1,TGCGCCAGCAGCATGGGACAGGGGGCGGCCACTGAAGCTTTCTTT,CASSMGQGAATEAFF
TRBD1,-,15,TRBJ2-6,TRBV7-9,TGTGCCAGCAGAACAGGGGACTCTGGGGCCAACGTCCTGACTTTC,CASRTGDSGANVLTF
-,-,14,TRBJ2-7,TRBV27,TGTGCCAGCAGGGCGGTCCCTCCGGCTTACGAGCAGTACTTC,CASRAVPPAYEQYF
-,-,15,TRBJ2-7,TRBV14,TGTGCCAGCAGCCAAGTGAAGAACAGCCTGGGGGAGCAGTACTTC,CASSQVKNSLGEQYF
-,-,14,TRBJ2-1,TRBV6-8,TGTGCCAGCGCATTGGGGACCTCCTACAATGAGCAGTTCTTC,CASALGTSYNEQFF
TRBD1,many,14,TRBJ2-3,TRBV2,TGTGCCAGCAGTACCCAGGACAGGACAGATACGCAGTATTTT,CASSTQDRTDTQYF
-,-,14,TRBJ1-5,TRBV5-5,TGTGCCAGCAGCTTGTATAGGAGCAATCAGCCCCAGCATTTT,CASSLYRSNQPQHF
-,-,13,TRBJ1-5,TRBV6-2/TRBV6-3,TGTGCCAGCACCGAGGGGACTGTAATGACCCAGCATTTT,CASTEGTVMTQHF
TRBD2,few,17,TRBJ2-3,TRBV14,TGTGCCAGCAGCCAAGGATTCGGCCTAGCGGGGCCCAATACGCAGTATTTT,CASSQGFGLAGPNTQYF
-,few,14,TRBJ1-1,TRBV5-1,TGCGCCAGCAGCCCCCGGAGGGGGAACACTGAAGCTTTCTTT,CASSPRRGNTEAFF
-,-,15,TRBJ1-2,TRBV10-3,TGTGCCATCACCCCGACAGACCCCTCTAACTATGGCTACACCTTC,CAITPTDPSNYGYTF
-,-,15,TRBJ2-1,TRBV7-6,TGTGCCAGCAGCTTCCGGGCCTCGAGTAGCAATGAGCAGTTCTTC,CASSFRASSSNEQFF
-,many,14,TRBJ2-3,TRBV12-3/TRBV12-4,TGTGCCAGCAGTTTAGTGGGGGGGCAAGATACGCAGTATTTT,CASSLVGGQDTQYF
TRBD1,many,15,TRBJ1-5,TRBV15,TGTGCCACCAGCCGGGACAGGGGTAGCAATCAGCCCCAGCATTTT,CATSRDRGSNQPQHF
-,few,16,TRBJ2-3,TRBV20-1,TGCAGTGCTAGAGAGTGGGCCGGGGCAATCACAGATACGCAGTATTTT,CSAREWAGAITDTQYF
-,many,14,TRBJ1-5,TRBV7-2,TGTGCCAGCAGCCCCCGACAGTATAATCAGCCCCAGCATTTT,CASSPRQYNQPQHF
-,-,15,TRBJ2-7,TRBV27,TGTGCCAGCAGTCCGCCGCACCCAGCACCCTACGAGCAGTACTTC,CASSPPHPAPYEQYF
-,-,15,TRBJ2-1,TRBV10-3,TGTGCCATCAGTGACTCGCTCTCCTCCTACAATGAGCAGTTCTTC,CAISDSLSSYNEQFF
TRBD2,-,16,TRBJ2-1,TRBV14,TGTGCCAGCAGCCCTTTACGGGGGGGCCTCTACAATGAGCAGTTCTTC,CASSPLRGGLYNEQFF
-,few,15,TRBJ2-3,TRBV7-9,TGTGCCAGCAGCTTCGAGACAGCCCCCACAGATACGCAGTATTTT,CASSFETAPTDTQYF
-,few,13,TRBJ2-7,TRBV12-3/TRBV12-4,TGTGCCAGCAGTTTACAGCTAACCTACGAGCAGTACTTC,CASSLQLTYEQYF
TRBD1,-,12,TRBJ1-1,TRBV15,TGTGCCACCAGCAGGACAGGGGGCGAAGCTTTCTTT,CATSRTGGEAFF
TRBD2,-,15,TRBJ2-5,TRBV27,TGTGCCAGCCGTCTAGCGGGGGCGTACCAAGAGACCCAGTACTTC,CASRLAGAYQETQYF
-,few,12,TRBJ2-2,TRBV19,TGTGCCAGTAGTACGCAGGCCGGGGAGCTGTTTTTT,CASSTQAGELFF
-,many,12,TRBJ1-1,TRBV7-8,TGTGCCAGCAGCTTTGGCAACGCTGAAGCTTTCTTT,CASSFGNAEAFF
-,few,16,TRBJ1-5,TRBV2,TGTGCCAGCAGTGCCGATCGGGGGTTTGGCAATCAGCCCCAGCATTTT,CASSADRGFGNQPQHF
-,few,14,TRBJ1-5,TRBV2,TGTGCCAGTCAGTCCCTGGGTCGTAAGCAGCCCCAGCATTTT,CASQSLGRKQPQHF
TRBD2,few,15,TRBJ2-1,TRBV6-5,TGTGCCACTGGTGTCCTAGCGGGGGGGCGCGGTGAGCAGTTCTTC,CATGVLAGGRGEQFF
-,many,12,TRBJ1-1,TRBV7-8,TGTGCCAGCAGCCTGATCGGAACTGAAGCTTTCTTT,CASSLIGTEAFF
-,few,14,TRBJ1-1,TRBV4-2,TGTGCCAGCAGGCCCCCCTACAGTGGCACTGAAGCTTTCTTT,CASRPPYSGTEAFF
-,-,14,TRBJ1-5,TRBV29-1,TGCAGCGTTGGCTCAGGGGAGAGCAATCAGCCCCAGCATTTT,CSVGSGESNQPQHF
TRBD1,-,15,TRBJ2-3,TRBV7-6,TGTGCCAGCAGCTTAAAGGACAGGTATCTTGATACGCAGTATTTT,CASSLKDRYLDTQYF
TRBD1,few,17,TRBJ2-5,TRBV4-1,TGCGCCAGCAGCCCCGGGACAGGCGCTCTTAACCAAGAGACCCAGTACTTC,CASSPGTGALNQETQYF
TRBD2,-,16,TRBJ2-2,TRBV4-3,TGCGCCAGCAGCCCCATAGCGGGGGGGAACACCGGGGAGCTGTTTTTT,CASSPIAGGNTGELFF